The sequence of this T cell receptor beta chain was determined in a study of preoperative IRX-2 immunotherapy in early breast cancer. Treatment of the sample: preoperative locoregional IRX-2 cytokine immunotherapy. Patients received preoperative, locoregional IRX-2 cytokine immunotherapy in a phase Ib study. Here immunoSEQ multiplex PCR was the method, and the copy in TCRdb shows in-frame clones only, minus some. Of 95,000 to 100,000 clones in the sample, roughly 88% were seen once. There are 13 residues in the CDR3. The germline gives CDR1 LNHDA, CDR2 SQIVND (reference sequence). With 3 bases removed from V and 8 bases from J, the gap between germline ends came to 10 bases.

This receptor was identified in a human donor with breast cancer. Sample: tumor tissue, taken after IRX-2 immunotherapy. This chain joins TRBV19 and TRBJ1-4; the D is unclear. This CDR3 is CASSIAGPEKLFF. CDR3 DNA: TGTGCCAGTAGTATTGCCGGCCCCGAAAAACTGTTTTTT.